These 5 T cell receptor beta chains were sequenced from one sample in a study of metastatic and nonmetastatic thyroid tumors. With MiXCR, TCRdb called clones anew from the PCR reads. The table has about 5,800 clones, around a fifth seen once. There were no patients who had received any treatment before thyroid surgery. Input material: adjacent normal tissue. All receptors come from a female donor with papillary thyroid cancer or a benign thyroid nodule (not recorded which). Some clones in this sample may be carry-over from other donors' samples.

A note on this clone: This sequence may be a read error, since a much larger clone differs from it by one base. Additional DNA sequences in this sample encode the identical CDR3. J is TRBJ1-1 and V is TRBV10-3; possible D gene TRBD1, 6 bases. Germline assignment: CDR1 ENHRY and CDR2 SYGVKD. There are 16 residues in the CDR3. Here the CDR3 reads CAISESNLGQKTEAFF. Here the CDR3 DNA reads TGTGCCATCAGCGAGTCGAACCTAGGACAGAAGACTGAAGCTTTCTTT.

This clone has only a few counts. The chain combines TRBV7-8 with TRBJ1-1; D is unclear. Trimming left V 1 base short and J 4 bases short, with 10 bases between. The CDR3 covers 14 residues. Germline V gives CDR1 SGHVS, CDR2 FQNEAQ. The chain's CDR3 is CASSLDPGGTEAFF. CDR3 nucleotide sequence: TGTGCCAGCAGCTTAGATCCGGGAGGCACTGAAGCTTTCTTT.

The sample holds many counts of this clone. The gene calls are TRBV10-2 and TRBJ2-3, with D perhaps given as TRBD1 or TRBD2 (5 bases each). Germline V CDR1 and CDR2: WSHSY, SAAADI. The CDR3 sequence is 13 residues long. Trimming removed 7 bases from V and 4 bases from J, with 12 bases in between. The CDR3 DNA is TGCGCCAGCACGGTCAGGGACCCAGATACGCAGTATTTT. The encoded protein is CASTVRDPDTQYF.

This clone is labeled medium-sized. CDR3 loop: CASKSYPGQTYEQYF. CDR3 nucleotide sequence: TGTGCCAGCAAAAGCTACCCAGGACAGACCTACGAGCAGTACTTC. V gene TRBV2 combines with J gene TRBJ2-7, with a weak D call TRBD1 (6 bases). The length of the CDR3 is 15 residues. Germline lookup yields CDR1 SNHLY and CDR2 FYNNEI. V gave up 7 bases and J gave up 2 bases, with 18 bases separating them.

This clone was observed a handful of times. The chain links TRBV6-1 to TRBJ2-7; 7 bases line up with TRBD2. With V trimmed by 4 bases and J by 13 bases, 22 bases remained unmatched. CDR3 size: 16 residues. The germline V gene has CDR1 MNHNS and CDR2 SASEGT. This CDR3 reads CASSAHRWEGSHEYYF. Written as DNA, the CDR3 is TGTGCCAGCAGTGCCCACCGTTGGGAGGGGAGCCACGAGTATTACTTC.